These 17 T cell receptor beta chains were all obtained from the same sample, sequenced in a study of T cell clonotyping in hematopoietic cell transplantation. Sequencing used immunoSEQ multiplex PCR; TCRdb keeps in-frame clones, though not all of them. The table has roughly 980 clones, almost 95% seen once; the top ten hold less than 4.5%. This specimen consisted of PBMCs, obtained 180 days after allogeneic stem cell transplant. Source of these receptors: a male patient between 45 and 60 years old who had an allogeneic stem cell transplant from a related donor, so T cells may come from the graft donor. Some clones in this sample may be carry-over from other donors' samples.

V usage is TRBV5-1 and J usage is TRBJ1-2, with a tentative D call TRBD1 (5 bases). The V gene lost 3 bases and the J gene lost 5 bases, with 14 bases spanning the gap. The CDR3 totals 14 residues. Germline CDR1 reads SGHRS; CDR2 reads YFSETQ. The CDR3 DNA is TGCGCCAGCAGCTCAGGGACGGATCAGTATGGCTACACCTTC. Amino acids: CASSSGTDQYGYTF.

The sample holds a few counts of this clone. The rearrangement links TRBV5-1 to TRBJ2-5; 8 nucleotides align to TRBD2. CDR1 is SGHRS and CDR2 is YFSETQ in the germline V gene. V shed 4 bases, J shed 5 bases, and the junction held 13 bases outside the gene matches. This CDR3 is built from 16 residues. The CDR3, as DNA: TGCGCCAGCAGCCCCGCAAGCGGGAGTGTCGGGGAGACCCAGTACTTC. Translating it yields CASSPASGSVGETQYF.

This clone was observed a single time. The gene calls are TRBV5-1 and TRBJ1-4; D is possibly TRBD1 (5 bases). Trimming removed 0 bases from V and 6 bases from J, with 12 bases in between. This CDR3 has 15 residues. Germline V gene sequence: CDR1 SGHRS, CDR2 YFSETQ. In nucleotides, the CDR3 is TGCGCCAGCAGCTTGGGATGGGGGACGGATGAAAAACTGTTTTTT. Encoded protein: CASSLGWGTDEKLFF.

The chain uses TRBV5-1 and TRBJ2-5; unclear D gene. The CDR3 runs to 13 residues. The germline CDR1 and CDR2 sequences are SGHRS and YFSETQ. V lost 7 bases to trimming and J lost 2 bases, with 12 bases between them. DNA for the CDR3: TGCGCCAGCGGCCCCACGGCTCAAGAGACCCAGTACTTC. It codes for CASGPTAQETQYF. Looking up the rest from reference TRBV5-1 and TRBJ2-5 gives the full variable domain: KAGVTQTPRYLIKTRGQQVTLSCSPISGHRSVSWYQQTPGQGLQFLFEYFSETQRNKGNFPGRFSGRQFSNSRSEMNVSTLELGDSALYLCASGPTAQETQYFGPGTRLLVL.

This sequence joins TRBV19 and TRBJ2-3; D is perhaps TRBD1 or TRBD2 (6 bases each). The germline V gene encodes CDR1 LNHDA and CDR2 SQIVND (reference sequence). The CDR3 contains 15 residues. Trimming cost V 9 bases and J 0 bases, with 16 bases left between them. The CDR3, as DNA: TGTGCCAGCTCAAATTCGGGGGCGAGCACAGATACGCAGTATTTT. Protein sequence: CASSNSGASTDTQYF. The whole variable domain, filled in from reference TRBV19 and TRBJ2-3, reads DGGITQSPKYLFRKEGQNVTLSCEQNLNHDAMYWYRQDPGQGLRLIYYSQIVNDFQKGDIAEGYSVSREKKESFPLTVTSAQKNPTAFYLCASSNSGASTDTQYFGPGTRLTVL.

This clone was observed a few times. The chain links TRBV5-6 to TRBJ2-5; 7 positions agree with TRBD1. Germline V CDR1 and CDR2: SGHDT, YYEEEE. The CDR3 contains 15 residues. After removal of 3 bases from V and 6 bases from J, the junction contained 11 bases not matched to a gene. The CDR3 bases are TGTGCCAGCAGCTCGATAAAACAGGGGTTGAAGACCCAGTACTTC. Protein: CASSSIKQGLKTQYF.

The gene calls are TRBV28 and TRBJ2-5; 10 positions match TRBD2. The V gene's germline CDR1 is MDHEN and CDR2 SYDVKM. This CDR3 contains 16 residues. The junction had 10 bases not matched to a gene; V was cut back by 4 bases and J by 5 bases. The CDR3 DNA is TGTGCCAGCAGTTCCCTAGCGGGAGCGTGGAGGGAGACCCAGTACTTC. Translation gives CASSSLAGAWRETQYF. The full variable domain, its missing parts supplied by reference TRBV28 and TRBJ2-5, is DVKVTQSSRYLVKRTGEKVFLECVQDMDHENMFWYRQDPGLGLRLIYFSYDVKMKEKGDIPEGYSVSREKKERFSLILESASTNQTSMYLCASSSLAGAWRETQYFGPGTRLLVL.

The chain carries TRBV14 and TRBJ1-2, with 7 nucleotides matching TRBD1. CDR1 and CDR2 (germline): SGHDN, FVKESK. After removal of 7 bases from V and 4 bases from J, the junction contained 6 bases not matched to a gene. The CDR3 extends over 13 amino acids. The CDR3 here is CASNRGGAYGYTF. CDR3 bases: TGTGCCAGCAACAGAGGGGGCGCCTATGGCTACACCTTC.

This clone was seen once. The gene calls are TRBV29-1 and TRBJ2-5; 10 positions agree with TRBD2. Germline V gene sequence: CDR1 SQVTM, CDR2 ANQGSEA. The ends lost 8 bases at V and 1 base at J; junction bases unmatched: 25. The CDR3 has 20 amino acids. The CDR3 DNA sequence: TGCAGCATCACCCGGCGGAGGTCCATCCCTAGCGGGAGTGGCCAAGAGACCCAGTACTTC. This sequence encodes CSITRRRSIPSGSGQETQYF.

Written as DNA, the CDR3 is TGTGCCAGCAGCTTAGCAGCCTTTGCAACTAATGAAAAACTGTTTTTT. Its protein is CASSLAAFATNEKLFF. The V gene is TRBV7-9, the J gene TRBJ1-4, with D unclear. The germline V gene has CDR1 SEHNR and CDR2 FQNEAQ (reference sequence). The length of the CDR3 is 16 residues. Between the trimmed V and J ends, which lost 0 bases and 0 bases, there was a span of 8 bases.

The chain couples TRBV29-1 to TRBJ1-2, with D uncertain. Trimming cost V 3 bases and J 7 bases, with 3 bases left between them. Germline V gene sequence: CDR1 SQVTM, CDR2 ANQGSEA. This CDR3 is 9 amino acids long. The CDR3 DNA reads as TGCAGCGTTGATCTTGGCTACACCTTC. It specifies CSVDLGYTF.

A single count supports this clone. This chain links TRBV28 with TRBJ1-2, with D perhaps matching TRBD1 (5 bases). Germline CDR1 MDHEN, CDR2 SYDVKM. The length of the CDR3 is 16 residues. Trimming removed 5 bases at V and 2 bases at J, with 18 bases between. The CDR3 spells CASSGTLGGKNYGYTF. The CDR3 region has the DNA TGTGCCAGCAGTGGGACTCTTGGGGGAAAAAACTATGGCTACACCTTC.

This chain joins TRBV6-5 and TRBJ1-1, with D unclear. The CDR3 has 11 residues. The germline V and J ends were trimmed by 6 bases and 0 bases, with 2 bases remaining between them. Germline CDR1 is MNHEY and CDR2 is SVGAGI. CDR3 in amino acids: CASRMNTEAFF. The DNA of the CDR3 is TGTGCCAGCAGGATGAACACTGAAGCTTTCTTT.

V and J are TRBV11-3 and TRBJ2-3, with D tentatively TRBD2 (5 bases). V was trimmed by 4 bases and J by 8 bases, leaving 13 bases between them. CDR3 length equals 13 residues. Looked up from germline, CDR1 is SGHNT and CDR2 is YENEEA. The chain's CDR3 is CASSSDYSGTQYF. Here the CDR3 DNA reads TGTGCCAGCAGCTCAGACTACTCGGGTACGCAGTATTTT.

This CDR3 is CASSIGTSGSTDTQYF. The CDR3 nucleotides are TGTGCCAGCAGCATCGGGACTAGCGGGAGCACAGATACGCAGTATTTT. The gene calls are TRBV7-9 and TRBJ2-3; TRBD2 aligns across 12 bases. Germline lookup yields CDR1 SEHNR and CDR2 FQNEAQ (reference sequence). Trimming cost V 5 bases and J 0 bases; bases outside gene matches: 3. This CDR3 is built from 16 residues. Together with reference TRBV7-9 and TRBJ2-3, the CDR3 gives the full variable domain: DTGVSQNPRHKITKRGQNVTFRCDPISEHNRLYWYRQTLGQGPEFLTYFQNEAQLEKSRLLSDRFSAERPKGSFSTLEIQRTEQGDSAMYLCASSIGTSGSTDTQYFGPGTRLTVL.

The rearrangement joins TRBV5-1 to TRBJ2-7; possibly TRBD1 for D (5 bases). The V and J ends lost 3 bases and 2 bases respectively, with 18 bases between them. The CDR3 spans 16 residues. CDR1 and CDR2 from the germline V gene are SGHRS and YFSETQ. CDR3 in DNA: TGCGCCAGCAGCTCAGGTGGGGCAGGGCTGGCCTACGAGCAGTACTTC. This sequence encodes CASSSGGAGLAYEQYF.

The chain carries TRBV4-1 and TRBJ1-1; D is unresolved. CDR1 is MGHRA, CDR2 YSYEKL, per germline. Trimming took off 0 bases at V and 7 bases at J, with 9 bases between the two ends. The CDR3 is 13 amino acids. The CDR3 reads CASSQEDQNEAFF. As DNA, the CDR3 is TGCGCCAGCAGCCAAGAAGACCAGAATGAAGCTTTCTTT.